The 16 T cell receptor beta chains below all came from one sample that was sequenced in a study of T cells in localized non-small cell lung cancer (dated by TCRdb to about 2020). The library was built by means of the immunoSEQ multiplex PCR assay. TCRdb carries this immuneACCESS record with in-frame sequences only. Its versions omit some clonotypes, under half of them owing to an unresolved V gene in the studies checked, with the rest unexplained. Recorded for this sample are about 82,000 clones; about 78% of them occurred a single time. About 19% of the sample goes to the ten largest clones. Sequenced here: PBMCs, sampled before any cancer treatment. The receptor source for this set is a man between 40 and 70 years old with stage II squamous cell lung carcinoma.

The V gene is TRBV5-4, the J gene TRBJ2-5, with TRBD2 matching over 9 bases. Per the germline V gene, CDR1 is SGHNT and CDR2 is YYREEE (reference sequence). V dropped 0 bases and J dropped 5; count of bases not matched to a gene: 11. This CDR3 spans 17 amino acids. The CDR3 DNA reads TGTGCCAGCAGCTTGGGCACGTGGCGGGAGGGCGTGGAGACCCAGTACTTC. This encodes CASSLGTWREGVETQYF. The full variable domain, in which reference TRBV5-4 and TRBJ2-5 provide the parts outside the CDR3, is ETGVTQSPTHLIKTRGQQVTLRCSSQSGHNTVSWYQQALGQGPQFIFQYYREEENGRGNFPPRFSGLQFPNYSSELNVNALELDDSALYLCASSLGTWREGVETQYFGPGTRLLVL.

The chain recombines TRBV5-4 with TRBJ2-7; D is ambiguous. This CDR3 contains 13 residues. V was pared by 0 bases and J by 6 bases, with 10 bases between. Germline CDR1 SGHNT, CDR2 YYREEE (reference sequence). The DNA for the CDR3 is TGTGCCAGCAGCTTGGACAGCCTCGGCGAGCAGTACTTC. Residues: CASSLDSLGEQYF.

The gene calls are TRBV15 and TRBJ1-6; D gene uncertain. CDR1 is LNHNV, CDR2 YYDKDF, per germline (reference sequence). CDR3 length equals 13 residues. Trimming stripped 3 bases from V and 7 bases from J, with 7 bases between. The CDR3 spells CATSRGRNSPLHF. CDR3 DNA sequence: TGTGCCACCAGCAGGGGCAGAAATTCACCCCTCCACTTT. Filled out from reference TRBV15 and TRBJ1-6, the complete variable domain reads DAMVIQNPRYQVTQFGKPVTLSCSQTLNHNVMYWYQQKSSQAPKLLFHYYDKDFNNEADTPDNFQSRRPNTSFCFLDIRSPGLGDTAMYLCATSRGRNSPLHFGNGTRLTVT.

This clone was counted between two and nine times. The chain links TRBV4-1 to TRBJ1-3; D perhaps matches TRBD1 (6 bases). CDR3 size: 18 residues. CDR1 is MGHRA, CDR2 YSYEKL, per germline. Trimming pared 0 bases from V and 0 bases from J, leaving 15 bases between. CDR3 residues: CASSQDTGAIASGNTIYF. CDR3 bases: TGCGCCAGCAGCCAAGATACGGGGGCCATAGCCTCTGGAAACACCATATATTTT.

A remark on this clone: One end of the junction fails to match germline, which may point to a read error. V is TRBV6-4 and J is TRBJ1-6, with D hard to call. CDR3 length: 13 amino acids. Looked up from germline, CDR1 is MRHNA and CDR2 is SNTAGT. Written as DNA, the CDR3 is TGTGCCAGCAGTGTCTCCAATAATTCACCCCTCCACTTT. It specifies CASSVSNNSPLHF.

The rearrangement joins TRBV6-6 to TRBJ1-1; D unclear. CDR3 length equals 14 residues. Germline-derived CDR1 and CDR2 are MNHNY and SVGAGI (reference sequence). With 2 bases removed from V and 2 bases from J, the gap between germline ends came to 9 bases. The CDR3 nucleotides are TGTGCCAGCAGTTACCAGGAACCCAACACTGAAGCTTTCTTT. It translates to CASSYQEPNTEAFF.

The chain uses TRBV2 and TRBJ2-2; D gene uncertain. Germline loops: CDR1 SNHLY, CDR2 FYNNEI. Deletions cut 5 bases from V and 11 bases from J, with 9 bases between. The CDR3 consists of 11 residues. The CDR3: CASSRLVELFF. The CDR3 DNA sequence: TGTGCCAGCAGTCGGCTAGTTGAGCTGTTTTTT.

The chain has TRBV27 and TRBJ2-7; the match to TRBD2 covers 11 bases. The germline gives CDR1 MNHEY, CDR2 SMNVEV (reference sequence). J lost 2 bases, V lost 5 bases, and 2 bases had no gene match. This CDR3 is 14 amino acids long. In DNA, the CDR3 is TGTGCCAGCAGTATTAGCGGGGGGGCCTACGAGCAGTACTTC. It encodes CASSISGGAYEQYF.

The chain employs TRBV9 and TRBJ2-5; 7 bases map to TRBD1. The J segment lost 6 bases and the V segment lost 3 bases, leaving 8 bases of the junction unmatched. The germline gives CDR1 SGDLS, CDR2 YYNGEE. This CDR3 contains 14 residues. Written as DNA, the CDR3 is TGTGCCAGCAGCGGCACAGGGGCTCTCAAGACCCAGTACTTC. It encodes CASSGTGALKTQYF.

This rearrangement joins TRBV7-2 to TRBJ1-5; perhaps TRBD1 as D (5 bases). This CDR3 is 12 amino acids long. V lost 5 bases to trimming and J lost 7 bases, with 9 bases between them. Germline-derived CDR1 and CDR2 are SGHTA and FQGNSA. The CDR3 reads CASSPSGQPQHF. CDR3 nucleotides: TGTGCCAGCAGCCCCTCAGGGCAGCCCCAGCATTTT.

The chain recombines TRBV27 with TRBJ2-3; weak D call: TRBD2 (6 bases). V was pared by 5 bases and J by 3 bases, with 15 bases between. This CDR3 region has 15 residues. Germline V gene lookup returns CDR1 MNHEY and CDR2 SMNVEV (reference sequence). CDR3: CASSPLFGGTDTQYF. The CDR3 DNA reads TGTGCCAGCAGTCCGCTTTTCGGAGGGACAGATACGCAGTATTTT.

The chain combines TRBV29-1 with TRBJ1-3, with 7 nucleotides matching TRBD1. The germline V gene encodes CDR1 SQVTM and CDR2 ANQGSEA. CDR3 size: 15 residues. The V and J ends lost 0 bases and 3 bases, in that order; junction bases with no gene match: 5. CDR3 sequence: CSVEETDRSGNTIYF. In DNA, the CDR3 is TGCAGCGTTGAAGAGACGGACAGGAGTGGAAACACCATATATTTT. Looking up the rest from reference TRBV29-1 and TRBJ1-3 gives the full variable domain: SAVISQKPSRDICQRGTSLTIQCQVDSQVTMMFWYRQQPGQSLTLIATANQGSEATYESGFVIDKFPISRPNLTFSTLTVSNMSPEDSSIYLCSVEETDRSGNTIYFGEGSWLTVV.

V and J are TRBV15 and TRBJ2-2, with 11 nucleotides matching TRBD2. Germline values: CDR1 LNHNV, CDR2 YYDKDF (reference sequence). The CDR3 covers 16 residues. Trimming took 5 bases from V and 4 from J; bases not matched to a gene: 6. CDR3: CATSELAGASTGELFF. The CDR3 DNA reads TGTGCCACCAGCGAACTAGCGGGAGCAAGCACCGGGGAGCTGTTTTTT.

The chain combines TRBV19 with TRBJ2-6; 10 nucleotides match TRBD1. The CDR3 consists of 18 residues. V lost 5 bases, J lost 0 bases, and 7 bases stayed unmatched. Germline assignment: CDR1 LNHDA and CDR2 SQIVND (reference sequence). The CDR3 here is CASSPETGGFSGANVLTF. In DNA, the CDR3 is TGTGCCAGTAGTCCTGAGACAGGGGGCTTCTCTGGGGCCAACGTCCTGACTTTC. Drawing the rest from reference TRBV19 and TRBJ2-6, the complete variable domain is DGGITQSPKYLFRKEGQNVTLSCEQNLNHDAMYWYRQDPGQGLRLIYYSQIVNDFQKGDIAEGYSVSREKKESFPLTVTSAQKNPTAFYLCASSPETGGFSGANVLTFGAGSRLTVL.

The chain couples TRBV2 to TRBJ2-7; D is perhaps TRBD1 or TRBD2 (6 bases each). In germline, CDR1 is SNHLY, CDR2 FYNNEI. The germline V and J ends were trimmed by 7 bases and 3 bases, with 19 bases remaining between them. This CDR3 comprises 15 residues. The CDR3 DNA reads TGTGCCAGCAACGTACAGGGCGGAGGGTACTACGAGCAGTACTTC. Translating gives CASNVQGGGYYEQYF.

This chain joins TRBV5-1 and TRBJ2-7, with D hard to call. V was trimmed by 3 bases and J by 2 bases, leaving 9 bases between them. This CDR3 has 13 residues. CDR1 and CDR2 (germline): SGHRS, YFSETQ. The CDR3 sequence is CASSSGPPYEQYF. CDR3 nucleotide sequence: TGCGCCAGCAGCTCCGGGCCGCCCTACGAGCAGTACTTC.